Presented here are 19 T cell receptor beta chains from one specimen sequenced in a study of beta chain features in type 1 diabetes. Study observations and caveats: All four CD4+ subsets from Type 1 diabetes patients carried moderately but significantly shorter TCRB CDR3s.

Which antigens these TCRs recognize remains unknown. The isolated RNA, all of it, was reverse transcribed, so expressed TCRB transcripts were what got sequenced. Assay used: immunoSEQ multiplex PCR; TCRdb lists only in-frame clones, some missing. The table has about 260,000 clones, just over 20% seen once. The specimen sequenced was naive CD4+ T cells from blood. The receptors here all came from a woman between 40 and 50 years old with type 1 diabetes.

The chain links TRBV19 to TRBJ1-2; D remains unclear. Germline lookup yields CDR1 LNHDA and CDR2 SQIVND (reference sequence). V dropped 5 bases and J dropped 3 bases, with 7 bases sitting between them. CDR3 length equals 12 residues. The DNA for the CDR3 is TGTGCCAGTAGTGCCCGGGACTATGGCTACACCTTC. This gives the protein CASSARDYGYTF.

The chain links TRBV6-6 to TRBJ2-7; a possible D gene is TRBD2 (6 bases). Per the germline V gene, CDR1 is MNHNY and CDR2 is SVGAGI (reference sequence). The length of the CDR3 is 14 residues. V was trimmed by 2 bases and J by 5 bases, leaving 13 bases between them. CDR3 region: CASSYGGRADEQYF. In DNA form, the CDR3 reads TGTGCCAGCAGTTACGGGGGGAGAGCAGACGAGCAGTACTTC.

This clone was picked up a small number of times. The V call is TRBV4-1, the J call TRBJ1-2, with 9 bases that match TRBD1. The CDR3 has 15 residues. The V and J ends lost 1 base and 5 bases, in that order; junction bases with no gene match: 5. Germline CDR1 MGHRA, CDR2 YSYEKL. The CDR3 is CASSQGTGEGYGYTF. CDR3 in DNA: TGCGCCAGCAGCCAAGGGACAGGGGAGGGATATGGCTACACCTTC.

The CDR3: CASSQDRNHEQYF. CDR3 bases: TGTGCCAGCAGCCAAGACAGGAACCACGAGCAGTACTTC. The chain joins TRBV14 to TRBJ2-7, with D uncertain. The CDR3 loop spans 13 amino acids. Germline V gene data show CDR1 as SGHDN and CDR2 as FVKESK. V shed 0 bases and J shed 5 bases, with 8 bases lying between them.

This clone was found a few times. The CDR3 loop reads CASTPGTEFYEQYF. The CDR3 DNA is TGTGCCAGCACCCCTGGGACAGAATTCTACGAGCAGTACTTC. The V call is TRBV2, the J call TRBJ2-7; 7 bases are a match to TRBD1. V dropped 7 bases and J dropped 3; count of bases not matched to a gene: 9. CDR3 size: 14 residues. CDR1 and CDR2 (germline): SNHLY, FYNNEI.

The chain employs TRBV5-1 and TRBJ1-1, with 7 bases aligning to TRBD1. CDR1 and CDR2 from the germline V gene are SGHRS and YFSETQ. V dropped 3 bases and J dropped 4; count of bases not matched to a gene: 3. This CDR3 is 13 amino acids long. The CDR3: CASSWTGATEAFF. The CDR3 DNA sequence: TGCGCCAGCAGCTGGACAGGTGCCACTGAAGCTTTCTTT.

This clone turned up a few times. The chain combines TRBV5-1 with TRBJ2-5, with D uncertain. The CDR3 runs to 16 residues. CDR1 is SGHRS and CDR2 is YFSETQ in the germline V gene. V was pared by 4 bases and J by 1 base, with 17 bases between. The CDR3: CASSGSGFLLQETQYF. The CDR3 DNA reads TGCGCCAGCAGCGGGTCAGGCTTTCTCCTCCAAGAGACCCAGTACTTC.

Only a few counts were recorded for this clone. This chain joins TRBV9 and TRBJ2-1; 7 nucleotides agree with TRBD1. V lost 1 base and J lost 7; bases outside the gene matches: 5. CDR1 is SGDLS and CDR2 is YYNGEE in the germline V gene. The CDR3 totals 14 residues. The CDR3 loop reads CASSVQGESNEQFF. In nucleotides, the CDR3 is TGTGCCAGCAGCGTACAGGGGGAATCAAATGAGCAGTTCTTC.

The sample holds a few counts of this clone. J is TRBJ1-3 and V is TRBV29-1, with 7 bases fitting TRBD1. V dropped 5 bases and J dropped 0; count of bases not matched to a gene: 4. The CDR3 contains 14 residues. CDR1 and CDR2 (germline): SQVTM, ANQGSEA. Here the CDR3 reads CSVPGQDSGNTIYF. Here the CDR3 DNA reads TGCAGCGTTCCCGGACAGGACTCTGGAAACACCATATATTTT.

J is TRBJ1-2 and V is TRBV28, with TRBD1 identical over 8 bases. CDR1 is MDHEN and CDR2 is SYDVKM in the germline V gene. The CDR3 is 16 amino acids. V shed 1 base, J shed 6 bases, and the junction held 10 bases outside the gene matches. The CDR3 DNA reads TGTGCCAGCAGTTTATTGGGACAGGCTGCTTCTCATGGCTACACCTTC. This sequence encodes CASSLLGQAASHGYTF.

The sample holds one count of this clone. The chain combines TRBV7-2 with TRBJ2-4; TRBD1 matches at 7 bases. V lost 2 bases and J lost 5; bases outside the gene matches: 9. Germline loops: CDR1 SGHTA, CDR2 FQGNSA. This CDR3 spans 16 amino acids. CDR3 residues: CASSLLARTGQNIQYF. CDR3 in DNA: TGTGCCAGCAGCTTACTTGCGAGGACAGGCCAAAACATTCAGTACTTC.

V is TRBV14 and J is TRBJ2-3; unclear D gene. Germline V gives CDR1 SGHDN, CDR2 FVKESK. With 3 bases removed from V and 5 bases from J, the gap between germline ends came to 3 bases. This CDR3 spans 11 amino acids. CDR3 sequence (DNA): TGTGCCAGCAGCCACGTAGATACGCAGTATTTT. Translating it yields CASSHVDTQYF.

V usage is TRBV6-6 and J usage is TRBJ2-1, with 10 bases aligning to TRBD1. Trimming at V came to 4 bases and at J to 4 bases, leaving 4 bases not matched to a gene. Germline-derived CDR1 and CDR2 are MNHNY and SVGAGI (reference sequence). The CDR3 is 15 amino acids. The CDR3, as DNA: TGTGCCAGCAGTTTCGACAGGGGGCTATACAATGAGCAGTTCTTC. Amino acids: CASSFDRGLYNEQFF.

CDR3 sequence: CAWNREIYGYTF. The CDR3 DNA is TGTGCCTGGAACAGGGAGATCTATGGCTACACCTTC. This chain joins TRBV30 and TRBJ1-2; perhaps TRBD1 as D (6 bases). Trimming removed 4 bases from V and 4 bases from J, with 10 bases in between. Germline V gene data show CDR1 as GTSNPN and CDR2 as SVGIG (reference sequence). CDR3 length: 12 residues.

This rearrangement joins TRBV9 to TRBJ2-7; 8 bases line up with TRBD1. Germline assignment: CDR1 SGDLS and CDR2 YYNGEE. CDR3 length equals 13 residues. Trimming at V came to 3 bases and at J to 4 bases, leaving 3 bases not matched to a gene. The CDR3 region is CASSARQGYEQYF. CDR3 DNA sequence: TGTGCCAGCAGCGCCCGACAGGGGTACGAGCAGTACTTC.

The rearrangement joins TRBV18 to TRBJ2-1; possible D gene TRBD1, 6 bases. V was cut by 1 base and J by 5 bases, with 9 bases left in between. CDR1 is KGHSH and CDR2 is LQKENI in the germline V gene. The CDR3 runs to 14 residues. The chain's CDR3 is CASSPLAGDNEQFF. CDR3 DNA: TGTGCCAGCTCACCACTAGCAGGGGACAATGAGCAGTTCTTC. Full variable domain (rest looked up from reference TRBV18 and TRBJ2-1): NAGVMQNPRHLVRRRGQEARLRCSPMKGHSHVYWYRQLPEEGLKFMVYLQKENIIDESGMPKERFSAEFPKEGPSILRIQQVVRGDSAAYFCASSPLAGDNEQFFGPGTRLTVL.

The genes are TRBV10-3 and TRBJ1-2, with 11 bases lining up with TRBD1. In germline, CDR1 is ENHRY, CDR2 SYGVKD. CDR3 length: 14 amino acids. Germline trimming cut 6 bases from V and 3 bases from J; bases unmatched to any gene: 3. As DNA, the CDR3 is TGTGCCATCAGGGGGGACAGGGGGGACTATGGCTACACCTTC. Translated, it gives CAIRGDRGDYGYTF.

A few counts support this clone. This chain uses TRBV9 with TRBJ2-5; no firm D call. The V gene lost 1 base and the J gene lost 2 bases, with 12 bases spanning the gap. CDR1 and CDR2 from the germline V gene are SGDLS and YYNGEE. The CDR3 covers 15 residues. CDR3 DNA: TGTGCCAGCAGCGTACAGGTGGATTCTCAAGAGACCCAGTACTTC. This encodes CASSVQVDSQETQYF. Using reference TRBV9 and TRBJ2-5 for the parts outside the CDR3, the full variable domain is DSGVTQTPKHLITATGQRVTLRCSPRSGDLSVYWYQQSLDQGLQFLIQYYNGEERAKGNILERFSAQQFPDLHSELNLSSLELGDSALYFCASSVQVDSQETQYFGPGTRLLVL.

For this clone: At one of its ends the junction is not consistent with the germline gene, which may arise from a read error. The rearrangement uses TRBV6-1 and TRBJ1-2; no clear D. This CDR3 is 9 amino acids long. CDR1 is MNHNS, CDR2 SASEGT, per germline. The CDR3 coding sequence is TGTGCCAGGATCCAGGAAACCGCCTTC. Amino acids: CARIQETAF.